The 9 T cell receptor beta chains listed next were all sequenced from one sample in a study of T cell responses to AZD1222 COVID-19 vaccine. Clones were sequenced by immunoSEQ multiplex PCR, and TCRdb holds only the in-frame ones, with some missing. The sample has 90,000 to 110,000 clones, 89% seen once; the top ten hold approximately 45%. This material consisted of peripheral blood, taken 28 days after the second AZD1222 dose. Receptors originate from an adult who received the AZD1222 COVID-19 vaccine.

The V gene is TRBV7-2, the J gene TRBJ2-2; D is ambiguous. The CDR3 contains 13 residues. V was cut by 3 bases and J by 6 bases, with 8 bases left in between. The germline CDR1 and CDR2 sequences are SGHTA and FQGNSA. CDR3 sequence reads: CASSFASAGELFF. The DNA for the CDR3 is TGTGCCAGCAGCTTCGCGAGCGCCGGGGAGCTGTTTTTT.

The V and J genes are TRBV19 and TRBJ2-2, with a tentative D call TRBD2 (6 bases). Germline V gene data show CDR1 as LNHDA and CDR2 as SQIVND (reference sequence). The CDR3 sequence is 14 residues long. The V and J ends lost 3 bases and 6 bases respectively, with 11 bases between them. CDR3 bases: TGTGCCAGTAGTATCGGAGGGCCTGCCGGGGAGCTGTTTTTT. The encoded protein is CASSIGGPAGELFF.

The chain uses TRBV7-9 and TRBJ2-7; D possibly matches TRBD1 or TRBD2 (5 bases each). This CDR3 has 14 residues. V shed 4 bases and J shed 1 base, with 11 bases lying between them. Germline V gene data show CDR1 as SEHNR and CDR2 as FQNEAQ (reference sequence). CDR3 residues: CASSSGAVSYEQYF. CDR3 bases: TGTGCCAGCAGCTCCGGGGCGGTGTCCTACGAGCAGTACTTC.

V is TRBV4-1 and J is TRBJ2-5; D gene ambiguous. Looked up from germline, CDR1 is MGHRA and CDR2 is YSYEKL. V was clipped by 4 bases and J by 5 bases, with 17 bases between them. The length of the CDR3 is 15 residues. CDR3 in amino acids: CASSLPPPGRETQYF. The CDR3 nucleotides read TGCGCCAGCAGCCTTCCCCCCCCAGGTCGGGAGACCCAGTACTTC.

The chain joins TRBV21-1 to TRBJ2-3; the table gives TRBD2 as D, unverified against the DNA. TRBV21-1 is a pseudogene segment. This CDR3 has 16 amino acids. CDR3 sequence: CASSKLAGGRTDTQYF. The CDR3 nucleotides are TGTGCCAGCAGCAAACTAGCGGGAGGGAGGACAGATACGCAGTATTTT.

The rearrangement uses TRBV29-1 and TRBJ2-3, with 15 bases aligning to TRBD2. Trimming took 8 bases from V and 0 from J; bases not matched to a gene: 9. The CDR3 contains 17 residues. The germline V gene has CDR1 SQVTM and CDR2 ANQGSEA. The CDR3 spells CSSWTSGRGWSTDTQYF. CDR3 DNA sequence: TGCAGCTCCTGGACTAGCGGGAGGGGGTGGAGCACAGATACGCAGTATTTT.

The rearrangement uses TRBV7-2 and TRBJ1-1, with D unresolved. The ends were cut back, 1 base at V and 0 bases at J, with 9 bases in the middle. The CDR3 is 15 amino acids. Per germline, CDR1 SGHTA and CDR2 FQGNSA. CDR3 sequence: CASSLEVGMNTEAFF. CDR3 DNA sequence: TGTGCCAGCAGCTTAGAAGTGGGAATGAACACTGAAGCTTTCTTT.

This clone was picked up a small number of times. This rearrangement joins TRBV18 to TRBJ1-1, with 9 nucleotides matching TRBD1. The CDR3 length is 16 residues. Germline V CDR1 and CDR2: KGHSH, LQKENI. V lost 1 base and J lost 1; bases outside the gene matches: 4. CDR3 coding DNA: TGTGCCAGCTCACCACTTGGGACAGGGAAGAACACTGAAGCTTTCTTT. The encoded protein is CASSPLGTGKNTEAFF.

The chain is built from TRBV5-8 and TRBJ2-7; TRBD1 agrees at 7 bases. The CDR3 is 15 amino acids. V trimming: 4 bases; J trimming: 5 bases; junction bases outside the gene matches: 12. CDR1 and CDR2 (germline): SGHTS, YDEGEE. DNA for the CDR3: TGTGCCAGCAGCCCGGCCCCGACAGGGAAACACGAGCAGTACTTC. Translated: CASSPAPTGKHEQYF.